The text below deals with one TCR beta chain. Its antigen is currently unknown. The CDR3 loop spans 16 amino acids. Germline assignment: CDR1 MNHEY and CDR2 SVGAGI. V dropped 3 bases and J dropped 0 bases, with 11 bases sitting between them. This record belongs to a study of T cell responses to AZD1222 COVID-19 vaccine. Findings of the study overall: All repertoire sampling was performed exclusively after the peak T cell response.

TCRdb's copy holds only in-frame clones and misses some; the assay was immunoSEQ multiplex PCR. The table shows approximately 130,000 clones, with roughly 86% occurring only once. The sequencing here drew on peripheral blood, taken 28 days after the second AZD1222 dose. V is TRBV6-5 and J is TRBJ2-2; possibly TRBD2 for D (6 bases). This TCR came from an adult who received the AZD1222 COVID-19 vaccine. Here the CDR3 reads CASSYLPGANTGELFF. The CDR3 DNA is TGTGCCAGCAGTTATCTTCCGGGGGCGAACACCGGGGAGCTGTTTTTT.